The clone carrying this TCR beta chain was counted many times. This sample is part of a study of response to subunit inactivated influenza vaccine. V lost 0 bases to trimming and J lost 6 bases; unmatched junction nucleotides: 1. Germline V gives CDR1 MNHEY, CDR2 SVGEGT. This CDR3 comprises 14 residues. TCRdb redid the calling of the RT-PCR reads with MiXCR, one entry per CDR3 protein. Seen here are approximately 480,000 distinct CDR3 sequences, 9.5% to 12% observed once, and the top ten hold approximately 12%. The receptor comes from a middle-aged man who received an inactivated influenza vaccine. Material: PBMCs from blood, obtained roughly 46 days after vaccination. The chain is built from TRBV6-2 or TRBV6-3 and TRBJ1-2, with TRBD1 identical over 10 bases. The CDR3, as DNA: TGTGCCAGCAGTTACTCGGGACAGGGGAATGGCTACACCTTC. Encoded protein: CASSYSGQGNGYTF.